This TCR beta chain derives from a study of blood T cell repertoires in COVID-19. Study at large: Spain, Italy and the United States supplied samples that represented acute and convalescent COVID-19. Nucleic acid was either cDNA or gDNA, and it came from T cells, B-cell-depleted T cells, or PBMCs.

Methods used by the authors: Amplification from reference gene primers served as the basis for estimated nucleated cell counts. Sequencing used immunoSEQ multiplex PCR; TCRdb keeps in-frame clones, though not all of them. V and J calls and clone size are given by that table; D and trimming were obtained from the DNA. The sample includes about 290,000 clones, around four fifths of them seen just once. J was trimmed by 3 bases and V by 1 base; bases with no gene match: 1. The CDR3 sequence is 14 residues long. From germline, CDR1 is LGHNA and CDR2 YNFKEQ. This TCR was recovered from a woman between 50 and 59 years old with active or convalescent COVID-19. The chain has TRBV4-2 and TRBJ2-7; 9 bases are a match to TRBD1. Sequencing was done on a sample of peripheral blood. Here the CDR3 DNA reads TGTGCCAGCAGCCAAGGGACAGGGGACTACGAGCAGTACTTC. Translation: CASSQGTGDYEQYF.